These T cell receptor beta chains were read from a single sample in a study of blood T cell repertoires in COVID-19. Measured with immunoSEQ multiplex PCR; TCRdb has only the in-frame clones, and not every one. The sample consists of around 380,000 clones, around 87% of them appearing once. The sequenced sample was PBMCs or T cells enriched from blood (not recorded which). The origin of the receptors is a man aged 25-45 years who had recovered from COVID-19. Each CDR3 is given with its conserved first and last residue. The size of a clone is reported for some rows only, either as once, few or many, or as a class for expanded clones.

j_call | v_call | clone_size | cdr3_aa
TRBJ1-2 | TRBV4-1 | - | CASSQDLFRRDYGYTF
TRBJ1-1 | TRBV11-2 | once | CASSLPIETGYTEAFF
TRBJ2-1 | TRBV27 | few | CASSSLTSGGLYNEQFF
TRBJ1-2 | TRBV23-1 | once | CASSQRSTDGNYGYTF
TRBJ2-2 | TRBV7-9 | - | CASSLHRGDTGELFF
TRBJ2-2 | TRBV14 | - | CASSQRGGTGELFF
TRBJ1-4 | TRBV15 | - | CATSQTGASEKLFF
TRBJ1-6 | TRBV28 | - | CASSFRGNSPLHF
TRBJ1-2 | TRBV5-1 | once | CASSSSVGGGYGYTF
TRBJ1-2 | TRBV27 | - | CASSLRASDRIYGYTF
TRBJ1-4 | TRBV7-9 | few | CASSLETGFNEKLFF
TRBJ1-2 | TRBV19 | - | CASTAGKGSTRGYTF
TRBJ2-1 | TRBV3-1/TRBV3-2 | - | CASSLSGGALLEQFF
TRBJ1-5 | TRBV15 | - | CATSSTRDRDQPQHF
TRBJ1-1 | TRBV21-1 | - | CASSKALGGANTEAFF
TRBJ2-1 | TRBV16 | - | CASSQGVRDRAFF
TRBJ2-6 | TRBV6-5 | once | CASIPDSSGANVLTF
TRBJ2-7 | TRBV6-5 | - | CASSSQRSEQYF
TRBJ2-1 | TRBV4-2 | few | CASSQAPGLWGDNEQFF
TRBJ1-1 | TRBV5-1 | - | CASSSDTEAFF
TRBJ1-1 | TRBV7-9 | once | CASSGQVNTEAFF
TRBJ2-7 | TRBV30 | - | CAWSVGHGNEQYF
TRBJ2-2 | TRBV6-5 | - | CASSYGGQGKTGELFF
TRBJ2-7 | TRBV7-8 | - | CASRGQYYEQYF
TRBJ2-3 | TRBV9 | - | CASSVGTGLDTQYF
TRBJ1-1 | TRBV6-4 | - | CASREHSGGSGTEAFF
TRBJ1-1 | TRBV27 | once | CASTLNGGVTEAFF
TRBJ1-2 | TRBV14 | - | CASSQGTIPGYTF
TRBJ2-7 | TRBV6-5 | - | CASSPGGAPTYEQYF
TRBJ1-2 | TRBV11-2 | - | CASSLMGQGDYTF
TRBJ1-1 | TRBV6-5 | many | CASSYLVGHYTEAFF
TRBJ1-1 | TRBV5-1 | - | CASETGGMNTEAFF
TRBJ2-2 | TRBV9 | - | CASSVGKGRDTGELFF
TRBJ2-7 | TRBV19 | - | CASSPHQDRINSYEQYF
TRBJ2-2 | TRBV7-9 | few | CASSLLQGHGELFF
TRBJ2-3 | TRBV5-1 | - | CASSSRGGNTDTQYF
TRBJ2-7 | TRBV7-9 | - | CASSLVGTIYEQYF
TRBJ1-6 | TRBV5-1 | - | CASSDGTGLSYNSPLHF
TRBJ1-2 | TRBV18 | - | CASSPNPNFYGYTF
TRBJ1-6 | TRBV5-6 | - | CASSPRQGSRIWSPLHF
TRBJ2-1 | TRBV9 | once | CASSPSGLAGGSYNEQFF
TRBJ1-2 | TRBV5-1 | - | CASSTGQDGSGYTF
TRBJ2-7 | TRBV5-1 | - | CASSSLYEQYF
TRBJ1-5 | TRBV6-4 | few | CASSEAGGQPQHF
TRBJ2-7 | TRBV7-9 | - | CASSLKATKTLPYEQYF
TRBJ2-7 | TRBV7-9 | - | CASSARTGSLLEQYF
TRBJ1-4 | TRBV11-2 | - | CASSLGRDRGRKGEKLFF
TRBJ2-7 | TRBV5-1 | - | CASSLFAGATEQYF
TRBJ1-2 | TRBV5-1 | - | CASSNRGEFYGYTF
TRBJ2-1 | TRBV14 | few | CASSPSHNEQFF
TRBJ2-1 | TRBV5-6 | - | CASSKSIAVSYNEQFF
TRBJ1-1 | TRBV29-1 | - | CSVARAVLNTEAFF
TRBJ1-6 | TRBV18 | - | CASSRALYNSPLHF
TRBJ2-7 | TRBV9 | - | CASSVRGSSYEQYF